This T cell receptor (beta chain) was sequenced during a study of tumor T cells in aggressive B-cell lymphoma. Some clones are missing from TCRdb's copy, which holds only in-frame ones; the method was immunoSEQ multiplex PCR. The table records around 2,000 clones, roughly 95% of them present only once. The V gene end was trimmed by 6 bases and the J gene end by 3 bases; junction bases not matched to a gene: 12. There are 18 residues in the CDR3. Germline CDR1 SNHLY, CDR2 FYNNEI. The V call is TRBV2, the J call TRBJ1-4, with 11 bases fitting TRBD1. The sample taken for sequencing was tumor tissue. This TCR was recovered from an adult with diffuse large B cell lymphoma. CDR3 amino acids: CASRNTGQGEPSNEKLFF. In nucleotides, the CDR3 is TGTGCCAGCAGGAATACGGGACAGGGGGAACCCTCTAATGAAAAACTGTTTTTT.